This record covers a single T cell receptor beta chain. Antigen: not known. The CDR3 consists of 13 residues. Germline V gene lookup returns CDR1 SEHNR and CDR2 FQNEAQ (reference sequence). V trimming: 7 bases; J trimming: 6 bases; junction bases outside the gene matches: 9. Time point defined: patch test 1, 2 weeks after DPC sensitization. Treatment given: therapeutic diphenylcyclopropenone sensitization with weekly scalp DPC. The sample originates from a study of human T cells and chemical hapten exposure. From the RACE reads, TCRdb called clonotypes with MiXCR, one entry per CDR3 protein. Here the sample spans tens of thousands of distinct CDR3 sequences, around 9.5% being singletons. Study-level points and caveats: TCRs exceeding a frequency of 1 in 1000 stayed unchanged under DPC sensitization.

The chain uses TRBV7-9 and TRBJ2-7, with TRBD2 matching over 7 bases. The sequencing used whole blood, collected in connection with sensitization to the hapten diphenylcyclopropenone (DPC). This receptor was identified in a woman aged 40 to 49 with alopecia areata. Some clones in this sample may be carry-over from other donors' samples. CDR3 DNA: TGTGCCAGCAACCTAGGGGAGGGGCCCGAGCAGTACTTC. This encodes CASNLGEGPEQYF.